This T cell receptor beta chain was sequenced for a study of cytomegalovirus exposure and HLA in healthy donors. Study results and caveats: TCR beta sequences reportedly predicted the HLA-A and HLA-B alleles of most subjects accurately.

A word on this clone: The antigen remains unidentified.

Both 60 Vbeta primers and 13 Jbeta primers went into the PCR. Measured with immunoSEQ multiplex PCR; TCRdb has only the in-frame clones, and not every one. The record lists some 200,000 clones, of which the ten most abundant hold more than 0.95%. There are 13 residues in the CDR3. V was cut by 3 bases and J by 2 bases, with 7 bases left in between. Per the germline V gene, CDR1 is LNHDA and CDR2 is SQIVND (reference sequence). Sequenced: PBMCs. The chain employs TRBV19 and TRBJ1-2; D is undetermined. The source of this sequence is a girl aged 2 to 10 in good health and CMV-seropositive. The CDR3 loop is CASSIASNYGYTF. CDR3 nucleotides: TGTGCCAGTAGTATTGCTAGCAACTATGGCTACACCTTC.